This is a list of T cell receptor beta chains from one sample in a study of OX40 agonist ivuxolimab in advanced cancers. The data were produced by immunoSEQ multiplex PCR, yet TCRdb's version contains in-frame clones alone and is incomplete. The top ten clones hold around 0.38% of a sample with tens of thousands of clones, 70% to 90% of them seen once. The source material was CD4+ or CD8+ T cells sorted from blood, sampled in a trial of the OX40 agonist ivuxolimab. These receptors all come from an adult with an advanced solid tumor such as melanoma, head and neck, liver or kidney cancer. Each CDR3 is given with its conserved first and last residue. The order of the fields is D gene, clone size, V gene, J gene, CDR3 protein, CDR3 DNA. The D gene is left open where the match is weak. Size values are once, few and many counts, or a class for expanded clones, and some rows have none.

d_gene: .; abundance: .; v_gene: TRBV7-8; j_gene: TRBJ1-2; CDR3aa: CASSLANGGNYGYTF; CDR3nt: TGTGCCAGCAGCTTAGCGAACGGGGGTAACTATGGCTACACCTTC
d_gene: TRBD2; abundance: once; v_gene: TRBV7-9; j_gene: TRBJ2-5; CDR3aa: CASSLDRASGETQYF; CDR3nt: TGTGCCAGCAGCTTAGACCGGGCTAGCGGAGAGACCCAGTACTTC
d_gene: .; abundance: .; v_gene: TRBV2; j_gene: TRBJ2-4; CDR3aa: CASSETWLAKNIQYF; CDR3nt: TGTGCCAGCAGTGAAACCTGGCTAGCCAAAAACATTCAGTACTTC
d_gene: .; abundance: once; v_gene: TRBV4-2; j_gene: TRBJ2-1; CDR3aa: CASSQGSGLANRVEQFF; CDR3nt: TGTGCCAGCAGCCAGGGGTCGGGACTCGCGAACCGTGTTGAGCAGTTCTTC
d_gene: .; abundance: .; v_gene: TRBV21-1; j_gene: TRBJ2-2; CDR3aa: CASHEGCPITGELFF; CDR3nt: TGTGCCAGCCACGAGGGGTGTCCCATCACCGGGGAGCTGTTTTTT
d_gene: TRBD2; abundance: .; v_gene: TRBV29-1; j_gene: TRBJ2-7; CDR3aa: CSVEAPTSGRVGEQYF; CDR3nt: TGCAGCGTTGAAGCCCCGACTAGCGGGAGGGTAGGGGAGCAGTACTTC
d_gene: .; abundance: .; v_gene: TRBV7-9; j_gene: TRBJ2-1; CDR3aa: CASSFRDEQFF; CDR3nt: TGTGCCAGCAGCTTTAGGGATGAGCAGTTCTTC
d_gene: .; abundance: .; v_gene: TRBV6-6; j_gene: TRBJ1-2; CDR3aa: CASSSLTSYGYTF; CDR3nt: TGTGCCAGCAGTTCCCTGACTTCCTATGGCTACACCTTC
d_gene: .; abundance: .; v_gene: TRBV21-1; j_gene: TRBJ2-2; CDR3aa: CASSSAAPGSPKPNHTNTGELFF; CDR3nt: TGTGCCAGCAGCAGCGCCGCTCCGGGTAGCCCTAAGCCAAACCATACGAACACCGGGGAGCTGTTTTTT
d_gene: .; abundance: .; v_gene: TRBV7-9; j_gene: TRBJ2-7; CDR3aa: CAIGRTSYEQYF; CDR3nt: TGTGCCATAGGGCGAACCTCCTACGAGCAGTACTTC
d_gene: .; abundance: .; v_gene: TRBV2; j_gene: TRBJ1-2; CDR3aa: CASRGGLQANYGYTF; CDR3nt: TGTGCCAGCAGGGGGGGACTGCAAGCTAACTATGGCTACACCTTC
d_gene: TRBD1; abundance: once; v_gene: TRBV10-1; j_gene: TRBJ2-7; CDR3aa: CASSDWTGDSYEQYF; CDR3nt: TGCGCCAGCAGCGATTGGACAGGGGACTCCTACGAGCAGTACTTC
d_gene: .; abundance: once; v_gene: TRBV28; j_gene: TRBJ1-1; CDR3aa: CASSIQMGRNTEAFF; CDR3nt: TGTGCCAGCAGCATACAGATGGGACGGAACACTGAAGCTTTCTTT
d_gene: TRBD1; abundance: .; v_gene: TRBV4-3; j_gene: TRBJ1-5; CDR3aa: CASSQELRQGNQPQHF; CDR3nt: TGCGCCAGCAGCCAAGAGCTCCGACAGGGGAATCAGCCCCAGCATTTT
d_gene: .; abundance: once; v_gene: TRBV5-1; j_gene: TRBJ1-5; CDR3aa: CASSAGQNQPQHF; CDR3nt: TGCGCCAGCAGCGCGGGGCAGAATCAGCCCCAGCATTTT